One T cell receptor beta chain is described in this entry. The antigen is unknown. Amplification of the TCR beta CDR3 regions used RNA transcripts (as template). Amplification began with first-round RT-PCR using HTBI primers, then second-round multiplex PCR was performed. TCRdb itself ran the multiplex PCR reads through MiXCR, one entry per CDR3 protein. The table lists about 500,000 distinct CDR3 sequences, roughly 14% of them singletons. This record comes from a study of Graves' ophthalmopathy and Graves' hyperthyroidism. Study overall: Peripheral blood was collected at initial diagnosis, before any treatment. Overall study findings and caveats: Blood contained most expanded thyroid clonotypes exceeding 0.001 frequency.

Disease in donors with ophthalmopathy had moderate-to-severe activity, CAS ≥3, NOSPECS ≥4 and under 3 months' duration. V lost 7 bases, J lost 6 bases, and 11 bases stayed unmatched. This CDR3 region has 14 residues. The chain carries TRBV12-3 or TRBV12-4 and TRBJ1-2; TRBD1 agrees at 7 bases. The clonotype originates from a woman aged 25 to 39 with Graves' ophthalmopathy. The sequencing sample was made of blood. The CDR3 region is CASTRSGTEDGYTF. The CDR3 DNA reads TGTGCCAGCACCCGATCCGGGACAGAGGATGGCTACACCTTC.